These 11 T cell receptor beta chains originate from one sample sequenced in a study of cytomegalovirus exposure and HLA in healthy donors. This PCR relied on a set of 60 Vbeta primers and 13 Jbeta primers. Libraries were prepared by immunoSEQ multiplex PCR; TCRdb keeps only in-frame clonotypes and omits some of them. The sample gives about 61,000 clones, about 90% of which show up once; approximately 1.6% is in the top ten. The sequenced sample was PBMCs. The source is a man aged 30 to 45 in good health and CMV-seropositive.

In this sample, this clone turned up once. The chain recombines TRBV7-9 with TRBJ2-6; TRBD1 matches at 7 bases. Looked up from germline, CDR1 is SEHNR and CDR2 is FQNEAQ (reference sequence). Trimming removed 0 bases from V and 1 base from J; junction bases left unmatched: 9. This CDR3 is built from 19 residues. The CDR3 bases are TGTGCCAGCAGCTTAGCCCACAGGGGTATAAAATCTGGGGCCAACGTCCTGACTTTC. Its protein product is CASSLAHRGIKSGANVLTF.

The chain combines TRBV7-6 with TRBJ2-2, with D possibly matching TRBD1 (5 bases). Germline values: CDR1 SGHVS, CDR2 FNYEAQ. Deletions cut 3 bases from V and 1 base from J, with 9 bases between. The CDR3 has 15 residues. CDR3 DNA: TGTGCCAGCAGCTTTGGGCAGGGGAACACCGGGGAGCTGTTTTTT. Amino acid sequence: CASSFGQGNTGELFF.

The DNA of the CDR3 is TGCGCCAGCAGCTTGGCCGCTGGACAGGGGAACGGGGAGCTGTTTTTT. Its translation: CASSLAAGQGNGELFF. The rearrangement uses TRBV5-1 and TRBJ2-2; 9 bases match TRBD1. Germline loops: CDR1 SGHRS, CDR2 YFSETQ. V shed 0 bases and J 7 bases; nucleotides not matched to a gene: 7. This CDR3 spans 16 amino acids. The complete variable domain, with remaining parts taken from reference TRBV5-1 and TRBJ2-2, reads KAGVTQTPRYLIKTRGQQVTLSCSPISGHRSVSWYQQTPGQGLQFLFEYFSETQRNKGNFPGRFSGRQFSNSRSEMNVSTLELGDSALYLCASSLAAGQGNGELFFGEGSRLTVL.

This rearrangement joins TRBV6-5 to TRBJ2-1; 12 bases align to TRBD2. V shed 6 bases, J shed 9 bases, and the junction held 6 bases outside the gene matches. The CDR3 is 14 residues long. Per the germline V gene, CDR1 is MNHEY and CDR2 is SVGAGI. The DNA of the CDR3 is TGTGCCAGCAGAAGGACTAGCGGGACCGGTGAGCAGTTCTTC. Translated: CASRRTSGTGEQFF.

The gene calls are TRBV7-3 and TRBJ2-5; TRBD1 is a possible D gene (6 bases). V shed 1 base and J shed 2 bases, with 11 bases lying between them. CDR1 and CDR2 from the germline V gene are SGHTA and FQGTGA. The length of the CDR3 is 15 residues. CDR3 nucleotide sequence: TGTGCCAGCAGCTTAAACCCGACAGGACAAGAGACCCAGTACTTC. Residues: CASSLNPTGQETQYF.

The chain links TRBV4-2 to TRBJ1-4; D is perhaps TRBD1 (6 bases). The V gene lost 3 bases and the J gene lost 2 bases, with 28 bases spanning the gap. CDR1 is LGHNA, CDR2 YNFKEQ, per germline. CDR3 length: 21 residues. The CDR3 sequence is CASSHIWLRGLYRVTNEKLFF. The CDR3 DNA is TGTGCCAGCAGCCATATCTGGTTGCGCGGTCTTTACAGGGTTACTAATGAAAAACTGTTTTTT.

The CDR3 loop is CASSLGAARAFF. The CDR3 DNA reads TGCGCCAGCAGCTTGGGGGCAGCCAGGGCTTTCTTT. The rearrangement joins TRBV5-1 to TRBJ1-1, with D uncertain. The CDR3 is made up of 12 amino acids. Trimming took 0 bases from V and 11 from J, leaving 11 bases between them. Per the germline V gene, CDR1 is SGHRS and CDR2 is YFSETQ.

V gene TRBV7-2 combines with J gene TRBJ1-1; D unclear. Trimming shortened V by 9 bases and J by 2 bases, and 10 bases separated the two germline ends. Germline V lookup: CDR1 SGHTA, CDR2 FQGNSA. The length of the CDR3 is 12 residues. In nucleotides, the CDR3 is TGTGCCAGTTGCAGGTCCAACACTGAAGCTTTCTTT. Protein sequence: CASCRSNTEAFF. The whole variable domain, filled in from reference TRBV7-2 and TRBJ1-1, reads GAGVSQSPSNKVTEKGKDVELRCDPISGHTALYWYRQSLGQGLEFLIYFQGNSAPDKSGLPSDRFSAERTGGSVSTLTIQRTQQEDSAVYLCASCRSNTEAFFGQGTRLTVV.

The J gene is TRBJ2-7, the V gene TRBV30, with 9 nucleotides matching TRBD2. From germline, CDR1 is GTSNPN and CDR2 SVGIG (reference sequence). This CDR3 comprises 13 residues. V was clipped by 2 bases and J by 8 bases; unmatched bases: 7. DNA of the CDR3: TGTGCCTGGAGTCTACGACTAGCGGAGCAGCAGTACTTC. It specifies CAWSLRLAEQQYF.

V and J are TRBV27 and TRBJ1-1; possible D gene TRBD1, 6 bases. CDR1 and CDR2 (germline): MNHEY, SMNVEV (reference sequence). V was cut by 5 bases and J by 3 bases, with 13 bases left in between. This CDR3 contains 14 residues. CDR3 bases: TGTGCCAGCAGTAGGGGGGGCTCCCACACTGAAGCTTTCTTT. Protein product: CASSRGGSHTEAFF.

V and J are TRBV7-9 and TRBJ1-4; D may be TRBD1 (5 bases). This CDR3 has 14 residues. V lost 5 bases and J lost 7, with 14 bases in between. Looked up from germline, CDR1 is SEHNR and CDR2 is FQNEAQ (reference sequence). DNA for the CDR3: TGTGCCAGCAGCGGGGGAGGGGCGTTTGAAAAACTGTTTTTT. Protein: CASSGGGAFEKLFF.